The rows below give T cell receptor beta chains drawn from one sample of a study of technical replicates of blood from a few donors. The method was immunoSEQ multiplex PCR; TCRdb's version includes in-frame clones alone and lacks a portion of them. In the table there are about 72,000 clones, 80% to 95% of which are singletons. Sequencing was performed on T cells isolated from PBMCs. These receptors all stem from a human donor in good health. Each CDR3 is given with its conserved first and last residue. The size of a clone is reported for some rows only, either as once, few or many, or as a class for expanded clones.

clone size: NA; V gene: TRBV10-3; J gene: TRBJ2-3; CDR3 protein: CAISAGQGLMTDTQYF
clone size: NA; V gene: TRBV28; J gene: TRBJ1-5; CDR3 protein: CASRAGLKGGVPNNQPQHF
clone size: once; V gene: TRBV5-6; J gene: TRBJ2-5; CDR3 protein: CASSRRETQYF
clone size: NA; V gene: TRBV27; J gene: TRBJ2-1; CDR3 protein: CASSWDSSLYNEQFF
clone size: NA; V gene: TRBV4-1; J gene: TRBJ2-1; CDR3 protein: CASSQVYLSGNEQFF
clone size: NA; V gene: TRBV28; J gene: TRBJ2-1; CDR3 protein: CASSSRQGYNEQFF
clone size: NA; V gene: TRBV5-4; J gene: TRBJ1-2; CDR3 protein: CASSTQGVDYGYTF
clone size: few; V gene: TRBV6-1; J gene: TRBJ1-1; CDR3 protein: CASRDRWSEAFF
clone size: NA; V gene: TRBV2; J gene: TRBJ2-1; CDR3 protein: CASSGREGSYNEQFF
clone size: NA; V gene: TRBV5-1; J gene: TRBJ2-1; CDR3 protein: CASSSLAGGVTDEQFF
clone size: NA; V gene: TRBV7-3; J gene: TRBJ2-1; CDR3 protein: CASSPSTGEYNEQFF
clone size: NA; V gene: TRBV5-6; J gene: TRBJ1-1; CDR3 protein: CASSLGDTEAFF
clone size: NA; V gene: TRBV30; J gene: TRBJ1-2; CDR3 protein: CAGTGEGGYGYTF
clone size: NA; V gene: TRBV27; J gene: TRBJ2-1; CDR3 protein: CASKGRAGRAGNEQFF
clone size: NA; V gene: TRBV11-3; J gene: TRBJ2-1; CDR3 protein: CASSSSSYEQFF
clone size: NA; V gene: TRBV30; J gene: TRBJ2-7; CDR3 protein: CAWSLQREAQYF
clone size: NA; V gene: TRBV25-1; J gene: TRBJ2-6; CDR3 protein: CASSSTRHPGANVLTF
clone size: NA; V gene: TRBV7-3; J gene: TRBJ1-4; CDR3 protein: CASSPGMPGEKLFF
clone size: NA; V gene: TRBV27; J gene: TRBJ2-3; CDR3 protein: CASSSPMRSSTDTQYF